This T cell receptor (beta chain) was obtained from a study of shared clonotypes between healthy human individuals. Terminally differentiated effector memory CD45RA+ cells were excluded by CCR7 positive selection of CD45RO-negative cells. Per the original data handling: With immunoSEQ giving junction-only sequences and no quality scores, filtering differed. TCRdb keeps only in-frame clones here, not all; method: immunoSEQ multiplex PCR. V and J calls and clone size follow that table, whereas D and trimming were derived from the DNA. The table shows a few million clones, with about 94% occurring only once. Germline V CDR1 and CDR2: SGHDN, FVKESK. Trimming at V came to 3 bases and at J to 4 bases, leaving 6 bases not matched to a gene. This CDR3 contains 16 residues.

The V and J genes are TRBV14 and TRBJ1-1; the match to TRBD1 covers 12 bases. Sequencing was performed on naive CD8+ T cells from PBMCs. The sequence derives from a man in his late teens or twenties in good health. Some clones in this sample may be carry-over from other donors' samples. The CDR3 loop reads CASSHLPGQGATEAFF. As DNA, the CDR3 is TGTGCCAGCAGCCACCTACCGGGACAGGGGGCCACTGAAGCTTTCTTT. The full variable domain, rest sourced from reference TRBV14 and TRBJ1-1, is EAGVTQFPSHSVIEKGQTVTLRCDPISGHDNLYWYRRVMGKEIKFLLHFVKESKQDESGMPNNRFLAERTGGTYSTLKVQPAELEDSGVYFCASSHLPGQGATEAFFGQGTRLTVV.